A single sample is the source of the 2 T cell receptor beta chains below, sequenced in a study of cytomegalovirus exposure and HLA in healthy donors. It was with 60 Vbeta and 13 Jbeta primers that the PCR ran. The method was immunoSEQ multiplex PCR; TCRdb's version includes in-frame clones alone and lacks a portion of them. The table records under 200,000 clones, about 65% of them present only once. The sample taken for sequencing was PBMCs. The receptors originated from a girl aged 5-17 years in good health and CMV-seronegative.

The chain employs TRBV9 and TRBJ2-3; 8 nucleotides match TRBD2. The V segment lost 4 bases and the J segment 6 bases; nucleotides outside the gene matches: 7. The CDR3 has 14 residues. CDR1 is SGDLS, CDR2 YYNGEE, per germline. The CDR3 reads CASSSHGGADTQYF. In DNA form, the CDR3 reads TGTGCCAGCAGCTCACACGGGGGGGCGGATACGCAGTATTTT.

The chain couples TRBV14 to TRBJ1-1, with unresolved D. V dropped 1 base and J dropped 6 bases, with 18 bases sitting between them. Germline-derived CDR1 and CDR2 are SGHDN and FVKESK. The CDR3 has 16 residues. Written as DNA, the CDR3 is TGTGCCAGCAGCCAAGTCGGAGGCAGCCGGATCGCTGAAGCTTTCTTT. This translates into CASSQVGGSRIAEAFF.